Listed here is a single T cell receptor beta chain. The record originates from a study of T cell clones after liver transplantation. The overall study: A pre-transplant mixed lymphocyte reaction with TCRbeta sequencing defined graft-donor-reactive clones followed in post-transplant blood.

Repertoires were generated with immunoSEQ multiplex PCR, while TCRdb's copy carries only in-frame clones and drops some. The sample has roughly 74,000 clones, over 70% seen once; the top ten hold about 0.6%. The receptor was derived from a human donor who received a liver transplant. The material sequenced was CD4+ T cells from blood, taken before liver transplant.

CDR3 residues: CASRGAPGEKLFF. In DNA, the CDR3 is TGTGCCAGTAGGGGAGCCCCGGGAGAAAAACTGTTTTTT. The chain combines TRBV19 with TRBJ1-4; D is unclear. CDR3 length: 13 residues. V was trimmed by 6 bases and J by 8 bases, leaving 13 bases between them. Per germline, CDR1 LNHDA and CDR2 SQIVND (reference sequence).